This T cell receptor (beta chain) emerged from a study of beta chain features in type 1 diabetes. Study-level results: Junctions at VDJ sites from type 1 diabetes patients had fewer insertions and more deletions. Moderate but significant shortening of TCRB CDR3s was recorded in all four CD4+ subsets from Type 1 diabetes patients. Whether HLA type influences TCRB rearrangement remained unresolved here. It was among patients, rather than healthy donors, that naive, central memory and Treg TCRB repertoires appeared more similar.

This clone was found once. Its specificity is not known. The authors reverse transcribed all of the isolated RNA, so sequencing captured expressed TCRB transcripts. TCRdb's table, derived via immunoSEQ multiplex PCR, lists solely in-frame clones and lacks some. The table has under 150,000 clones, under 60% seen once. With 4 bases clipped from V and 4 bases from J, the junction kept 27 bases outside the gene matches. Germline loops: CDR1 SGDLS, CDR2 YYNGEE. The CDR3 loop spans 21 amino acids. The receptor was isolated from a man in his late teens or twenties in good health. The chain recombines TRBV9 with TRBJ2-7, with 9 bases identical to TRBD1. Sequenced input: Tregs from blood. As DNA, the CDR3 is TGTGCCAGCAGCCCAAGTCACAGGGACAGGGCGTCCCCCGCGTTGTGGTACGAGCAGTACTTC. It translates to CASSPSHRDRASPALWYEQYF.